The source of this T cell receptor beta chain is a study of cytomegalovirus exposure and HLA in healthy donors. Study results and limitations: Analyses of presence/absence relied on an assumption of roughly uniform sequencing depth across donors. V- and J-gene trimming in TCR beta was tied to a missense DCLRE1C variant by an analysis performed later. Sequencing likely produced, as an artifact, a cluster of highly shared sequence variants.

As for this clone: Its antigen is still unknown.

Germline trimming cut 5 bases from V and 4 bases from J; bases unmatched to any gene: 15. Germline V gene data show CDR1 as MNHEY and CDR2 as SMNVEV (reference sequence). The CDR3 spans 17 residues. PCR employed 60 Vbeta and 13 Jbeta primers. The protocol was immunoSEQ multiplex PCR, while the TCRdb copy is restricted to in-frame clones and leaves out a portion. The table records around 150,000 clones, 65% to 90% of them present only once. The source of this sequence is a man in his forties or fifties in good health and CMV-seropositive. Sequencing was done on a sample of PBMCs. The rearrangement links TRBV27 to TRBJ1-2, with 8 bases aligning to TRBD1. CDR3 coding DNA: TGTGCCAGCAGTGGCAGGGGGCTTAGCTCTTTAGGCTATGGCTACACCTTC. It specifies CASSGRGLSSLGYGYTF.